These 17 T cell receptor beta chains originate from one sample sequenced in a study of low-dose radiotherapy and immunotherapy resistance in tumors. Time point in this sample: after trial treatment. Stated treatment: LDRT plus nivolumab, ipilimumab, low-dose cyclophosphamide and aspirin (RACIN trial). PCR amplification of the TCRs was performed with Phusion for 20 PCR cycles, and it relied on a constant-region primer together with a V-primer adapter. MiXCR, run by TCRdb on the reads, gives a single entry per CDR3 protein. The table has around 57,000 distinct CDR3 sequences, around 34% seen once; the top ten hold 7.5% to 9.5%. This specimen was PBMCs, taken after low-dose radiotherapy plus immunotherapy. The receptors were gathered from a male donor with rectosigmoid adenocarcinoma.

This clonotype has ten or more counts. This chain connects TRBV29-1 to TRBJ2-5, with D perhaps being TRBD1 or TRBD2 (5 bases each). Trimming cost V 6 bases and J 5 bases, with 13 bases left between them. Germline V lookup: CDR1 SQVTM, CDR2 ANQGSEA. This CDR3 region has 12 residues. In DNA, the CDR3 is TGCAGCGTGAGGCCCGAGGGGGAGACCCAGTACTTC. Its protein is CSVRPEGETQYF.

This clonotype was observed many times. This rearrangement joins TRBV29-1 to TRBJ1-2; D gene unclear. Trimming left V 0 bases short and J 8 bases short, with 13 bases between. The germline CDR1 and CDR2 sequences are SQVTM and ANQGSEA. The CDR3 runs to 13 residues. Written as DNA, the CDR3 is TGCAGCGTTGAAGAAGAGGCAGGATCGGGCTACACCTTC. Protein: CSVEEEAGSGYTF.

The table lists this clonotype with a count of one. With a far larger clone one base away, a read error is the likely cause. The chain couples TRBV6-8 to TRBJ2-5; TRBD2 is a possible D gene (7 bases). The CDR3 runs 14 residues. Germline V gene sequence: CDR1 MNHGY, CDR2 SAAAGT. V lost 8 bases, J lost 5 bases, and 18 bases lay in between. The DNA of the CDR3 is TGTGCCAGCTGGAGCGGGGCCGGGGGCGAGACCCAGTACTTC. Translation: CASWSGAGGETQYF.

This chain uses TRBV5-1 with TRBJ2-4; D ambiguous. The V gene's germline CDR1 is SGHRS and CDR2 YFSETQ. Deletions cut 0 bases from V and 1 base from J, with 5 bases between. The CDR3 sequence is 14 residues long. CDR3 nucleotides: TGCGCCAGCAGCTTGGAAGCGGCCAAAAACATTCAGTACTTC. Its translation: CASSLEAAKNIQYF.

Here the CDR3 DNA reads TGTGCCAGTCATAGGGACAGGTTTCAGCCCCAGCATTTT. It translates to CASHRDRFQPQHF. This sequence joins TRBV19 and TRBJ1-5; TRBD1 aligns across 8 bases. This CDR3 spans 13 amino acids. CDR1 LNHDA and CDR2 SQIVND come from the germline V gene (reference sequence). The V and J ends lost 8 bases and 6 bases, in that order; junction bases with no gene match: 6.

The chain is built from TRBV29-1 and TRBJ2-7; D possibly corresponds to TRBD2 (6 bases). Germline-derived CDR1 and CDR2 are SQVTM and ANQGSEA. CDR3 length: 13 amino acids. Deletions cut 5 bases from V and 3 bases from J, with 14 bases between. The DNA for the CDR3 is TGCAGCGTTTGCGAGCAGGAGGGCTACGAGCAGTACTTC. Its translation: CSVCEQEGYEQYF.

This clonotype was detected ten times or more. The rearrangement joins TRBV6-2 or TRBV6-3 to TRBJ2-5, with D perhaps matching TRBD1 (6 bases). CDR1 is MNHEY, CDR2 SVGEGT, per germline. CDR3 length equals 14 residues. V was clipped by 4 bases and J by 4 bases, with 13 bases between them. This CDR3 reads CASSSPRGLETQYF. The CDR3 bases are TGTGCCAGCAGTTCCCCCAGGGGTTTAGAGACCCAGTACTTC.

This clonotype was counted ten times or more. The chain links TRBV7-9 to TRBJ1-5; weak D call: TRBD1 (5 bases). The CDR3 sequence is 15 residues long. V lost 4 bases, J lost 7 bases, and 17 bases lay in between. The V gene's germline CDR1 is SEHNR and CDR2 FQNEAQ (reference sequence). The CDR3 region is CASSSGGQPGQPQHF. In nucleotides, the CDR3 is TGTGCCAGCAGCTCCGGCGGACAACCAGGGCAGCCCCAGCATTTT.

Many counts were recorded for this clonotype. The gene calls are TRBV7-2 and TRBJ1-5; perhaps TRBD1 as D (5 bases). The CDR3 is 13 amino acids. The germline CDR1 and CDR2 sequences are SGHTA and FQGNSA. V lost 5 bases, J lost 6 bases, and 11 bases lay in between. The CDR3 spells CASSERGGQPQHF. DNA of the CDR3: TGTGCCAGCAGCGAGAGGGGAGGTCAGCCCCAGCATTTT.

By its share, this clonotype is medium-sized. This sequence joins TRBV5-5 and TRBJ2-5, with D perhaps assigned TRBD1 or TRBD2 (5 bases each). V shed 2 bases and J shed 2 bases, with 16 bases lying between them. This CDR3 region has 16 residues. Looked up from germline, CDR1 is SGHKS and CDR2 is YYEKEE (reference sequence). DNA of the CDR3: TGTGCCAGCAGCTTATTTGAGGGGAGCTTACAAGAGACCCAGTACTTC. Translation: CASSLFEGSLQETQYF.

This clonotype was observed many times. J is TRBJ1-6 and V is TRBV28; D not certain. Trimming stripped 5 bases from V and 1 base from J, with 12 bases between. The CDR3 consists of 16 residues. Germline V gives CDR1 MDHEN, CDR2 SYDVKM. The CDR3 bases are TGTGCCAGCAGTCCGCGAAAATGGTCCTATAATTCACCCCTCCACTTT. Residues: CASSPRKWSYNSPLHF.

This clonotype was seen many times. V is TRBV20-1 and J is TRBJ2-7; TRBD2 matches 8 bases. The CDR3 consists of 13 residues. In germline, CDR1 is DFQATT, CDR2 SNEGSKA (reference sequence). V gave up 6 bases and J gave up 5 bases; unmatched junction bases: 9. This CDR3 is CSAPEGGRNEQYF. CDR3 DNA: TGCAGTGCGCCCGAGGGCGGGAGGAACGAGCAGTACTTC.

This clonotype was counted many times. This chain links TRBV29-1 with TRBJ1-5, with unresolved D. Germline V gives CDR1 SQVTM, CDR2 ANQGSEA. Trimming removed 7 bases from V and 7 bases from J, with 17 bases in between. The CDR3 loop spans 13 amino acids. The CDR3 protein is CSACRELGQPQHF. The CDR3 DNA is TGCAGCGCCTGCCGGGAGCTTGGGCAGCCCCAGCATTTT.

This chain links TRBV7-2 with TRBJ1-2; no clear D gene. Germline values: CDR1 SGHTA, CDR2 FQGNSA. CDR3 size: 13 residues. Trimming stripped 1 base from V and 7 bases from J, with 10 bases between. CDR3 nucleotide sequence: TGTGCCAGCAGCTTAGTGATATTGGGTGGCTACACCTTC. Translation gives CASSLVILGGYTF. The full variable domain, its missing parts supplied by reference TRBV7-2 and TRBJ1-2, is GAGVSQSPSNKVTEKGKDVELRCDPISGHTALYWYRQSLGQGLEFLIYFQGNSAPDKSGLPSDRFSAERTGGSVSTLTIQRTQQEDSAVYLCASSLVILGGYTFGSGTRLTVV.

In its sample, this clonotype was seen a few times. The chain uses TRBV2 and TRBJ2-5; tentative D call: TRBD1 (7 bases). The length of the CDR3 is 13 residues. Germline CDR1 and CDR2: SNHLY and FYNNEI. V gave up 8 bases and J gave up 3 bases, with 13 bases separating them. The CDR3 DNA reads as TGTGCCAGCGCCAGGGGGGCAGAAGAGACCCAGTACTTC. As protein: CASARGAEETQYF.

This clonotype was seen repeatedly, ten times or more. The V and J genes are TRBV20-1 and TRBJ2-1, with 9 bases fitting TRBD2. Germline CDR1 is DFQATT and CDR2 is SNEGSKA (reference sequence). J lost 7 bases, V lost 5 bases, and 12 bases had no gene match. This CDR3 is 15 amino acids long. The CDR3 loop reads CSAPRRAGGRNEQFF. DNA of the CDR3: TGCAGTGCTCCCCGGAGAGCGGGAGGAAGAAATGAGCAGTTCTTC.

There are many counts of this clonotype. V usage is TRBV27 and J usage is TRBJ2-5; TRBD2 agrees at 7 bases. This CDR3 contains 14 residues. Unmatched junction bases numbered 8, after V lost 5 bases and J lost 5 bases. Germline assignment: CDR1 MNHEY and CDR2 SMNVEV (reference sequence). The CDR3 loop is CASSPRTRVETQYF. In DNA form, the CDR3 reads TGTGCCAGCAGTCCAAGGACTAGGGTGGAGACCCAGTACTTC.